This TCR beta chain came from a study of T cells after yellow fever vaccination. As for the study in general: CD3, CD45RA, CCR7 and CD95 staining defined sorted EM, EMRA, CM and Tscm cells.

V shed 0 bases and J shed 2 bases, with 8 bases lying between them. CDR3 size: 14 residues. CDR1 SGHTS and CDR2 YDEGEE come from the germline V gene. This clonotype was seen only a few times. Broader study findings: When the response was secondary, it was weaker but reached its peak faster, day 5 versus 15.

Making TCR cDNA involved 5'RACE template switching, which added UMIs and a universal primer site. Each CDR3 protein gets one entry after TCRdb re-called the 5' RACE reads with MiXCR. The sample has some 48,000 distinct CDR3 sequences, around 6.4% seen once. Sequencing was performed on PBMCs, either bulk or a sorted T-cell subset (CD4+, CD8+, memory, or dextramer-sorted; not recorded which), taken 45 days after the yellow fever booster vaccination. This receptor was taken from a man aged 25-40 years who received the YFV17D yellow fever vaccine. The gene calls are TRBV5-8 and TRBJ2-5; no clear D. CDR3 DNA sequence: TGTGCCAGCAGCTTGGGGGTCAGACAAGAGACCCAGTACTTC. Amino acids: CASSLGVRQETQYF.